This TCR beta chain appears in the sequencing data of a study of blood T cells in healthy people across ages. A second PCR of 7 to 11 cycles used a sample-barcoded 5' primer and a J-beta primer mix. TCRdb redid the calling of the 5' RACE reads with MiXCR, one entry per CDR3 protein. This table has 900,000 to 950,000 distinct CDR3 sequences, just under 30% appearing once. This clonotype was found many times. The CDR3 is 13 residues long. V gave up 4 bases and J gave up 8 bases, with 12 bases separating them. CDR1 and CDR2 (germline): SGHTA, FQGNSA. These data are also associated with another study on T cells of mothers and their children. That report adds: Every mother produced more than 9.5 million TCR beta CDR3 reads, whereas every child provided around 3 million.

Sequencing used blood. V and J are TRBV7-2 and TRBJ2-1; D unclear. The TCR sequence derives from a woman in her thirties or forties in good health. As DNA, the CDR3 is TGTGCCAGCAGCTCCCCCCGTCGGGATGAGCAGTTCTTC. Translation gives CASSSPRRDEQFF.